What follows describes a single T cell receptor (beta chain). Which antigen it targets is not known. Base-call qualities are not available, and no considerably larger clone is one nucleotide away. V lost 2 bases and J lost 0 bases, and the count of bases not matched to a germline gene is 6. CDR3 length: 18 amino acids, cysteine to phenylalanine. The DNA shown is the 54-base CDR3, in frame from base 1. Taken from the germline V gene, the CDR1 and CDR2 loops are MNHEY and SVGEGT. These data come from a study of human T cells and chemical hapten exposure (dated by TCRdb to the early 2020s). Background on the whole study: For sensitization, 2% DPC in acetone was applied to a 2 cm by 2 cm area of upper inner arm skin. Alopecia areata with under or over 50% scalp involvement, alopecia totalis and alopecia universalis were represented in the patient cohort, which was mostly female. Libraries were pooled for sequencing, and per-sample TCR yields varied mainly because of small differences in library volumes within the pool. In alopecia patients, the study followed how the peripheral blood TCR repertoire changed in vivo over primary and secondary sensitization to diphenylcyclopropenone (DPC), a hapten. Patch testing on the upper back used Finn chambers containing 0.01% DPC, with scoring done after 6 days according to International Contact Dermatitis Research Group standards. For TCR sequencing, blood came from approximately 29 alopecia patients at anywhere from one to four time points (pre-sensitization, 2, 6 and 24 weeks). Patient blood was sampled pre-sensitization (week 0) and at 2, 6 and about 24 weeks after DPC sensitization. Throughout the study period of roughly 24 weeks, patients also received therapeutic DPC doses to the scalp every week.

The study at large found these results: The number of TCRs above 1 in 1000 frequency did not change with DPC sensitization; there was no evidence of global repertoire structure alterations. A positive correlation was found between the number of PT1 expanded TCRs and patch test score, with significance reached at thresholds 8, 16 and 32 but not 4. Significantly more large CDR3 similarity clusters were formed by expanded TCRs than by pre-sensitization or healthy control sets, consistent with antigen-driven responses. Repeated subsampling changed both the strength of the expansion versus patch-test correlation and the threshold at which the correlation became significant. All patients had alopecia, a presumed autoimmune disease, so their immune response might differ from that of healthy individuals.

The sample's time point label is to be understood as: patch test 2, 6 weeks after DPC sensitization. The treatment or condition tag for this specimen amounts to: therapeutic diphenylcyclopropenone sensitization with weekly scalp DPC. At every patch-test visit, the blood draw took place before the patch test was put on. Patients were eligible if aged 18 to 70, diagnosed with alopecia and judged suitable for DPC therapy, and pregnant patients were excluded. Total RNA was extracted from unfractionated whole blood collected in Tempus Blood RNA tubes. Libraries were made using RACE. Sequenced using a NextSeq 500. During library preparation, unique molecular identifiers were attached to individual cDNA molecules so that TCRs could be counted quantitatively and reproducibly. Each blood RNA sample was used to sequence both TCR alpha and TCR beta chains. Under the source paper's analysis protocol: Samples had a median of roughly 99,000 TCRs, with a range from roughly 23,224 to 700,000. The Decombinator software suite was used to annotate V, J and CDR3 in the TCR reads. For the PS versus PT1 abundance plots, all samples were subsampled to the same number of TCRs (28,000). Expanded TCRs were defined as absent before sensitization and observed at least eight times at the 2-week time point. The public reads were reprocessed in TCRdb via fastp at Q25 and MiXCR, keeping in-frame beta chains. For every CDR3 protein sequence, its rows merge into one entry that carries the most common genes and DNA. Clone size and V and J calls follow TCRdb, not the original study. The sample table shows 350,000 to 400,000 distinct CDR3 sequences, and about 6.9% are seen once. The top ten clones comprise more than 5.5% of the sample.

This TCR was recovered from a woman between 18 and 29 years old with alopecia areata. Some clones in this sample may be carry-over from other donors' samples. The V and J segments used are TRBV6-2 or TRBV6-3 and TRBJ2-1, and TRBD2 aligns with 11 junction nucleotides. The specimen comprised whole blood, sampled in connection with sensitization to the hapten diphenylcyclopropenone (DPC). CDR3 reads: CASSYRLAGGHSYNEQFF. The DNA sequence is as follows: TGTGCCAGCAGTTACAGGCTAGCGGGGGGCCACTCCTACAATGAGCAGTTCTTC.